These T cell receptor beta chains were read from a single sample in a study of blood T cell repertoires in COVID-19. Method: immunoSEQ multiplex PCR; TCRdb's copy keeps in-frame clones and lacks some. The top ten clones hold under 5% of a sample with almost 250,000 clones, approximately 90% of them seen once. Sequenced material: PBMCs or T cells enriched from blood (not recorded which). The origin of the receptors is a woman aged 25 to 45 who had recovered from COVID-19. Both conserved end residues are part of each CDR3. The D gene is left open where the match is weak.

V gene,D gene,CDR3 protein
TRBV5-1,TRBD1,CASSPGTGGWGTEAFF
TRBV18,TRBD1,CASSPGTGGGEQYF
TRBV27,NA,CASSSPNTEAFF
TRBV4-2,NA,CASSQGVQSGFRGEKLFF
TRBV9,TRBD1,CASSAGQGGWYGYTF
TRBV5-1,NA,CASSQEALSSYNEQFF
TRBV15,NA,CATSRGGQGSNQPQHF
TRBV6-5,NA,CASRAATNEKLFF
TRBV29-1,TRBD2,CSVELAGDYNEQFF
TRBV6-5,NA,CASSYQGEQYF
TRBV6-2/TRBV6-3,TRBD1,CASSRTGAPFF
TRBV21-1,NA,CASSKRSGEQETQYF
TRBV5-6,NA,CASSLGQINVGGYTF
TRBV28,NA,CASSLGPSYEQYF
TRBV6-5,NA,CASSYRGETQYF
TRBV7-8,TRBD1,CASSTPGQGGYGYTF
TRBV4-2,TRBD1,CASSLTGADNQPQHF
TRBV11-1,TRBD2,CASSSSGLAGGTTQYF
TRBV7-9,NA,CASSPRPGGDTDTQYF
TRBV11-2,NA,CASTYQGGNTIYF
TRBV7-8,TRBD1,CASSLVPNRGDQPQHF
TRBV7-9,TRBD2,CASSAGLAFYEQYF
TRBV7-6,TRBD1,CASSLEDRETNEQYF
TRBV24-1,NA,CATSDYTGNGYTF
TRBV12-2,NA,CASRLAKRDRGPGEQYF
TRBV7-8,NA,CASSFPGASPLHF
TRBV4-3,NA,CASSQDPDPGGTDTQYF
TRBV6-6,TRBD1,CASSRTGGLGSGNTIYF
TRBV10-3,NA,CAISTTGGNQPQHF
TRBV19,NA,CASSIMTGPEARQETQYF
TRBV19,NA,CASSTTGSTEAFF
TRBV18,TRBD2,CASSPYEGGGIAYNEQFF
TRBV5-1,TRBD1,CASGQDREGSPLHF
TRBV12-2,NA,CASRLPLRNPRSPTYTGELFF
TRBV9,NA,CASSRSQGSNEQFF
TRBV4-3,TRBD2,CASSQDMTSGNEQFF
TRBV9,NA,CASSAPGGVNTEAFF
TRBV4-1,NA,CASSQETSREQYF
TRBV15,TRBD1,CATSRGGQGAYNEQFF
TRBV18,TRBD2,CASSPLGAPAGEEQFF
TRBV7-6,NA,CASSLRDRRYSNQPQHF
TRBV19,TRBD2,CASSLSGGTWAGELFF
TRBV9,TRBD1,CASSVPRQGVGTEAFF
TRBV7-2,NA,CASSFDSATQYF
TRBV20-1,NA,CSAPDLDTIYF